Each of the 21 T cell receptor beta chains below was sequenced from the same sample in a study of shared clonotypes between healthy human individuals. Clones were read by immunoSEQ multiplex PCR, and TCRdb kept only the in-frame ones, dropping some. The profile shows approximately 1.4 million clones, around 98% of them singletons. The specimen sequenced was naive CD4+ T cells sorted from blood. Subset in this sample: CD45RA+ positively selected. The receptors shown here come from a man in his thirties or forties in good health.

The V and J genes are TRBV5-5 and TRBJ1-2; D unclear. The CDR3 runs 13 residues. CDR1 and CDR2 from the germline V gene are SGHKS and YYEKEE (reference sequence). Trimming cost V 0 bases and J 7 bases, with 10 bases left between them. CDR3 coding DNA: TGTGCCAGCAGCTTGGACGTGGGCTTTGGCTACACCTTC. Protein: CASSLDVGFGYTF.

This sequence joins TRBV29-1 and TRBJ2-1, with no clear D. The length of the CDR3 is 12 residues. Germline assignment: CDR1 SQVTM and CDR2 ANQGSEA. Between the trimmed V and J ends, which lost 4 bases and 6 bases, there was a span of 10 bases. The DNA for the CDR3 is TGCAGCGTTGGGGCCACACGCAATGAGCAGTTCTTC. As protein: CSVGATRNEQFF.

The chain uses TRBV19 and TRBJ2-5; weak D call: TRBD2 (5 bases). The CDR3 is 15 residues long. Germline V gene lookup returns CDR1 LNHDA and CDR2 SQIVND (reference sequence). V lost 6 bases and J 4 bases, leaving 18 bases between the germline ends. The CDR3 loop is CASRQEGKTLETQYF. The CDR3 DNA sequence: TGTGCCAGTAGGCAAGAGGGCAAGACATTAGAGACCCAGTACTTC.

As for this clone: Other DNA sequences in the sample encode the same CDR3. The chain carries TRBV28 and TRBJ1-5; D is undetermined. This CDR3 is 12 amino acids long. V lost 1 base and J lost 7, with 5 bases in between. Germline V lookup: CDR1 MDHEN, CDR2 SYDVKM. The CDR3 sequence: CASSLLRQPQHF. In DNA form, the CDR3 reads TGTGCCAGCAGTTTATTGCGGCAGCCCCAGCATTTT.

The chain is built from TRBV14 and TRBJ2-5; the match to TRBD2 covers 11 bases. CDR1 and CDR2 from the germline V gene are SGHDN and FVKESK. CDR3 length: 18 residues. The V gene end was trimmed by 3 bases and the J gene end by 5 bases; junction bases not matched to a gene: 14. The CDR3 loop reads CASSHRTSGLFDEETQYF. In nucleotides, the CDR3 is TGTGCCAGCAGCCACCGGACTAGCGGGTTATTTGACGAGGAGACCCAGTACTTC.

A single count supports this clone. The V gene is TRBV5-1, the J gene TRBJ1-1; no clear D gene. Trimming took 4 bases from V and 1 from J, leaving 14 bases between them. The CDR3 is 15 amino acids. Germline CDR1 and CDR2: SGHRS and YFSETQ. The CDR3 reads CASSPLSWSNTEAFF. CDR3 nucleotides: TGCGCCAGCAGCCCCCTTTCTTGGTCGAACACTGAAGCTTTCTTT.

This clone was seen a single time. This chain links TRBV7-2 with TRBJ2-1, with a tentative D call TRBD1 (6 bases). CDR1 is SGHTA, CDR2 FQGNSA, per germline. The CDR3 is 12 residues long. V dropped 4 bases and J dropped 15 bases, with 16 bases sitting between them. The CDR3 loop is CASSSTHRGGFF. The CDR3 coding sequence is TGTGCCAGCAGCTCGACCCACAGAGGGGGGTTCTTC.

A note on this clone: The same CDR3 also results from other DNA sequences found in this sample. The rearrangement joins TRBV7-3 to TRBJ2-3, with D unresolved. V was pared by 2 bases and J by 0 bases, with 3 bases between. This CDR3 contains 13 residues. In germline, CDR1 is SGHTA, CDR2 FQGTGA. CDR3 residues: CASSLGSTDTQYF. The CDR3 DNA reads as TGTGCCAGCAGCTTAGGGAGCACAGATACGCAGTATTTT.

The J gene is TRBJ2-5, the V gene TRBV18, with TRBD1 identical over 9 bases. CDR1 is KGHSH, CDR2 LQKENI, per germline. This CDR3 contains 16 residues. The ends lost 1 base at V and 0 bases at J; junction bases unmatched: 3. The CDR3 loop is CASSPRDRVYQETQYF. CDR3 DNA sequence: TGTGCCAGCTCACCACGGGACAGGGTTTACCAAGAGACCCAGTACTTC.

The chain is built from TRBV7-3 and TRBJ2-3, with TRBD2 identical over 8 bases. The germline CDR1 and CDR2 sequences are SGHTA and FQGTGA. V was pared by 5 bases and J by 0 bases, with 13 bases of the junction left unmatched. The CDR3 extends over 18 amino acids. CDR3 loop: CASSPGLPGLGSTDTQYF. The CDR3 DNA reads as TGTGCCAGCAGCCCCGGCCTCCCGGGACTAGGGAGCACAGATACGCAGTATTTT.

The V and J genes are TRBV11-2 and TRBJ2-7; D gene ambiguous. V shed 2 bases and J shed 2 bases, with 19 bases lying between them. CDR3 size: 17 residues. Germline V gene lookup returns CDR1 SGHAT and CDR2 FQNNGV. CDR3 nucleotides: TGTGCCAGCAGCTTACAGTTTGGAGACCTCGCCGCCTACGAGCAGTACTTC. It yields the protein CASSLQFGDLAAYEQYF.

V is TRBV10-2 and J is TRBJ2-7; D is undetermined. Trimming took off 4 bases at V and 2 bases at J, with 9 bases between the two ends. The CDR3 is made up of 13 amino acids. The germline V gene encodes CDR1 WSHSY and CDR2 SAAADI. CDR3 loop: CASSVARAYEQYF. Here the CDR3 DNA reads TGCGCCAGCAGTGTTGCCCGGGCCTACGAGCAGTACTTC.

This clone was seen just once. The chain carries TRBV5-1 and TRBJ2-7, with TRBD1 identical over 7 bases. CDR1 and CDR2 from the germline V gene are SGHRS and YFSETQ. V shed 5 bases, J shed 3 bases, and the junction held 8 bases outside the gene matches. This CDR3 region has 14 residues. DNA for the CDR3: TGCGCCAGCAGGATCGGGACAGCGATCTACGAGCAGTACTTC. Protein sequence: CASRIGTAIYEQYF.

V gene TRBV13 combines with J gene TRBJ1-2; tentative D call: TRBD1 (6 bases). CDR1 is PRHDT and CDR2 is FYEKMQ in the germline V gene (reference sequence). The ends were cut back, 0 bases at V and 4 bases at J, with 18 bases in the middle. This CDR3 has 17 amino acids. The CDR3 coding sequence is TGTGCCAGCAGCTTAGGCAGGGGATTATTCTTCGGCTATGGCTACACCTTC. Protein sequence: CASSLGRGLFFGYGYTF.

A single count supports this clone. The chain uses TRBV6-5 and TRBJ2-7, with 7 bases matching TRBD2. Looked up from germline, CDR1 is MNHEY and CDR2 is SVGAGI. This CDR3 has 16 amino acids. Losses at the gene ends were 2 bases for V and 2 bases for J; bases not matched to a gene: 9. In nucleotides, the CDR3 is TGTGCCAGCAGTTACGATGGTAGCGGGCCGCCCTACGAGCAGTACTTC. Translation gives CASSYDGSGPPYEQYF.

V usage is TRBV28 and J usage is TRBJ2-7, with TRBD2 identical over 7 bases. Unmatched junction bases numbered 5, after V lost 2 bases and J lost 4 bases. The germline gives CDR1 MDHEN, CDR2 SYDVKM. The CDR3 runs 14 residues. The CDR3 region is CASSLSLAVYEQYF. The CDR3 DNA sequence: TGTGCCAGCAGTTTAAGTCTAGCGGTTTACGAGCAGTACTTC.

The CDR3 coding sequence is TGTGCCAGCAGCCGGCCGGGACAGGGTTTGTACAAGCAGTACTTC. It codes for CASSRPGQGLYKQYF. J is TRBJ2-7 and V is TRBV27, with 9 positions matching TRBD1. This CDR3 has 15 amino acids. Germline-derived CDR1 and CDR2 are MNHEY and SMNVEV (reference sequence). The junction had 14 bases not matched to a gene; V was cut back by 6 bases and J by 8 bases.

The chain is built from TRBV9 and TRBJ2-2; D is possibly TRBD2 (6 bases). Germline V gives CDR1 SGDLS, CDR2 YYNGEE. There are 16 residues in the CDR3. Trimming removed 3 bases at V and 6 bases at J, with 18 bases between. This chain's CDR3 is CASSAGGPFYSGELFF. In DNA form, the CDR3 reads TGTGCCAGCAGCGCCGGAGGGCCATTTTATTCCGGGGAGCTGTTTTTT.

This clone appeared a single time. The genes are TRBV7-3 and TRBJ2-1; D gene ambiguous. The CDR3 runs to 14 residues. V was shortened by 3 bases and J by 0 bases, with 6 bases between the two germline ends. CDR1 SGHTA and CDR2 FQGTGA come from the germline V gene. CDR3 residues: CASSFKSSYNEQFF. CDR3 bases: TGTGCCAGCAGCTTCAAGAGCTCCTACAATGAGCAGTTCTTC.

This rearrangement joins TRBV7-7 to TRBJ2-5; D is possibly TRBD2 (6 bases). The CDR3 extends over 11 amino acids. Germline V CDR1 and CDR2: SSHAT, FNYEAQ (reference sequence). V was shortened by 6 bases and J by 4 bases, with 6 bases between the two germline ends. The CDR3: CASREGETQYF. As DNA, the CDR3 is TGTGCCAGCAGGGAGGGAGAGACCCAGTACTTC.

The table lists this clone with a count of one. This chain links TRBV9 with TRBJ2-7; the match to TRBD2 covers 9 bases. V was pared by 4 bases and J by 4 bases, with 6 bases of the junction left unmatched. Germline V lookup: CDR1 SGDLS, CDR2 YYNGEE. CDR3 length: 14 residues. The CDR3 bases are TGTGCCAGCAGCCCTGGGACTAGCTTATACGAGCAGTACTTC. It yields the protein CASSPGTSLYEQYF.